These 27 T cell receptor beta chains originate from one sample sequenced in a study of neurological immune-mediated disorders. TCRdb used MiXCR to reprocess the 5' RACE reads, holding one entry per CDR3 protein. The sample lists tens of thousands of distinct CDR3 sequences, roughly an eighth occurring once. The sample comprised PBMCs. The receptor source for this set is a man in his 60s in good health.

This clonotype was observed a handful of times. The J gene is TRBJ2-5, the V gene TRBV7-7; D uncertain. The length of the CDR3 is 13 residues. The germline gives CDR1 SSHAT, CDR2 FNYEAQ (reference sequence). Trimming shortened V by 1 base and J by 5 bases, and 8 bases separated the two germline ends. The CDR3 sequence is CASSLGPRETQYF. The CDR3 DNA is TGTGCCAGCAGCTTAGGGCCTAGGGAGACCCAGTACTTC.

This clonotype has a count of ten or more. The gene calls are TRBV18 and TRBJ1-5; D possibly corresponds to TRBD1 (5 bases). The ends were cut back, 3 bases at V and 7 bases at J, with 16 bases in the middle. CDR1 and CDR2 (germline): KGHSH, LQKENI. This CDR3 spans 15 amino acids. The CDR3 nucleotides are TGTGCCAGCTCACCCTCTGGGACTCCGTTGCAGCCCCAGCATTTT. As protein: CASSPSGTPLQPQHF.

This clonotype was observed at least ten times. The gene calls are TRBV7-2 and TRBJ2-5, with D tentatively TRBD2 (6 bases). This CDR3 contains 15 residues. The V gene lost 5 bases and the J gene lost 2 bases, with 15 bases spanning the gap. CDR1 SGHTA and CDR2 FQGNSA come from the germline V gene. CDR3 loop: CASSPLGGAQETQYF. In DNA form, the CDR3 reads TGTGCCAGCAGCCCACTGGGGGGTGCACAAGAGACCCAGTACTTC.

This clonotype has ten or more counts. The CDR3 DNA reads as TGTGCCAGCAGTGGTTCCGGGACAGGGGGTCAAAGGGATGAGCAGTTCTTC. Protein sequence: CASSGSGTGGQRDEQFF. The V gene is TRBV28, the J gene TRBJ2-1, with 11 bases identical to TRBD1. The CDR3 has 17 amino acids. Losses at the gene ends were 5 bases for V and 8 bases for J; bases not matched to a gene: 14. Germline V CDR1 and CDR2: MDHEN, SYDVKM.

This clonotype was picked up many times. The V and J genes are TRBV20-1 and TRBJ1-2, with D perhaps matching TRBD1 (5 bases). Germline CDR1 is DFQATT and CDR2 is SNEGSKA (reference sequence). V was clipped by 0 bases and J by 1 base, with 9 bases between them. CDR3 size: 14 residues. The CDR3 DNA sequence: TGCAGTGCTAGAGAGGGGGGGAATAACTATGGCTACACCTTC. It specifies CSAREGGNNYGYTF.

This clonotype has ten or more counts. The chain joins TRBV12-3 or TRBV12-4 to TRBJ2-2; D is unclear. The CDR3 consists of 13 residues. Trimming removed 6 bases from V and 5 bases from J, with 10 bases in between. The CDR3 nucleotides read TGTGCCAGCAGCCGGACCCGAACCGGGGAGCTGTTTTTT. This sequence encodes CASSRTRTGELFF.

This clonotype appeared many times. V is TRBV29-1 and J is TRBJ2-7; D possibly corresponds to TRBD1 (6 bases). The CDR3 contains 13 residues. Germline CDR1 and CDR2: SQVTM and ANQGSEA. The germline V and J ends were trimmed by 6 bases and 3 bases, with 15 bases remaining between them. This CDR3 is CSVGTGTNYEQYF. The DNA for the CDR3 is TGCAGCGTGGGAACCGGGACAAACTACGAGCAGTACTTC.

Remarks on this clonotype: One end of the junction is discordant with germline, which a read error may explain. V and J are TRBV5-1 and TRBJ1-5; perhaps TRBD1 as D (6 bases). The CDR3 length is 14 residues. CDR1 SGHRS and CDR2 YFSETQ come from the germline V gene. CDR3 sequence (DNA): TGCGCCAACAGCGGAGGGGGGGCCCGTCAGCCCCAGCATTTT. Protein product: CANSGGGARQPQHF.

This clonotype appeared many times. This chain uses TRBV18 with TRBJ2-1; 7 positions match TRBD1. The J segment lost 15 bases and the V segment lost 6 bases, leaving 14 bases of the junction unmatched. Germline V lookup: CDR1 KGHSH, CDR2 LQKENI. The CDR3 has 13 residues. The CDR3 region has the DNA TGTGCCAGCTCGCTTAACCGGGACAGAGATTGGTTCTTC. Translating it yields CASSLNRDRDWFF.

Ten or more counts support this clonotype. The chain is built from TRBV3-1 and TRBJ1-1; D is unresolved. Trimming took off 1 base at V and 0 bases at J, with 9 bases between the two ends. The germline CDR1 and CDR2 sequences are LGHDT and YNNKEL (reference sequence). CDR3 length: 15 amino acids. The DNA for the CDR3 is TGTGCCAGCAGCCAAGGGGCCGGAATGAACACTGAAGCTTTCTTT. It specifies CASSQGAGMNTEAFF.

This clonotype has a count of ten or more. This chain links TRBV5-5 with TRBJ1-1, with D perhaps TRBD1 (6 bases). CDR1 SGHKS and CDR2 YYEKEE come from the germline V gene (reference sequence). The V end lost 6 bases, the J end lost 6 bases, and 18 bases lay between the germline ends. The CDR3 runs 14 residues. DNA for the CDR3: TGTGCCAGCAACCACGGGGGCGCGGGAGCTGAAGCTTTCTTT. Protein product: CASNHGGAGAEAFF.

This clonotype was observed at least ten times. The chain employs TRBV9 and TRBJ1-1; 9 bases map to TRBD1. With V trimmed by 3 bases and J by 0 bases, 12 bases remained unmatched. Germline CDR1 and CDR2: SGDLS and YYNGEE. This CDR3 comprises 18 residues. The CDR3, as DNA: TGTGCCAGCAGCGCCCGGACGGTGGACAGGGGTTTGAACACTGAAGCTTTCTTT. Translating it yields CASSARTVDRGLNTEAFF.

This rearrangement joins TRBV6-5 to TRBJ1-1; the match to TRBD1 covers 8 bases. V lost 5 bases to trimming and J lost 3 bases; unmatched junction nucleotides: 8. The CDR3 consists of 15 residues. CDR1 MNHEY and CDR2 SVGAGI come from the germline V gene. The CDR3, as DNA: TGTGCCAGCAGTGGGGCGGCAGGGGGCTACACTGAAGCTTTCTTT. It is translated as CASSGAAGGYTEAFF.

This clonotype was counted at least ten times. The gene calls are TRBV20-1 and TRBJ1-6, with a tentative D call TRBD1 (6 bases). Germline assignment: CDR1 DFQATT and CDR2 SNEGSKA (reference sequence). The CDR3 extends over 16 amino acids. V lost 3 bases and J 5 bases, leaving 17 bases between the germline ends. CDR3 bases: TGCAGTGCTAGTGCCTTAGACAGGCGGGATAATTCACCCCTCCACTTT. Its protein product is CSASALDRRDNSPLHF.

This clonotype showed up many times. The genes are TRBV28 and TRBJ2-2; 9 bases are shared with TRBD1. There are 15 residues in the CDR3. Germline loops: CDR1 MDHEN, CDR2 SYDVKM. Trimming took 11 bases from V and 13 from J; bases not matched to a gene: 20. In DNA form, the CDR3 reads TGTGCCTCACAACTCTCTACAGGGGGCCCCCCCAGGCTGTTTTTT. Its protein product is CASQLSTGGPPRLFF.

DNA of the CDR3: TGTGCCAGCAGCTTAGAAGGAAGGATAGGCGAAAAACTGTTTTTT. As protein: CASSLEGRIGEKLFF. This chain joins TRBV11-2 and TRBJ1-4; the D is unclear. The germline V gene encodes CDR1 SGHAT and CDR2 FQNNGV. Deletions cut 0 bases from V and 8 bases from J, with 13 bases between. The CDR3 runs 15 residues.

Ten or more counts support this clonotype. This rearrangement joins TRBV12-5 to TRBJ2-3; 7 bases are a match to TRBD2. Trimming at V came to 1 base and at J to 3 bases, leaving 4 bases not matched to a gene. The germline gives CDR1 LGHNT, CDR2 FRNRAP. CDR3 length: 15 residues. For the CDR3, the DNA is TGTGCTAGTGGTTTGGGACTCGGGGGGACAGATACGCAGTATTTT. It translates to CASGLGLGGTDTQYF.

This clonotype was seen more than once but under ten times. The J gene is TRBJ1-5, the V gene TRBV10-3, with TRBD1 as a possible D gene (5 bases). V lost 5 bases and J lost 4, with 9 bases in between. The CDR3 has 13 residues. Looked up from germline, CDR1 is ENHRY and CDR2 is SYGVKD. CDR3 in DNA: TGTGCCATCAGTCTAGACAGAAATCAGCCCCAGCATTTT. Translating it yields CAISLDRNQPQHF.

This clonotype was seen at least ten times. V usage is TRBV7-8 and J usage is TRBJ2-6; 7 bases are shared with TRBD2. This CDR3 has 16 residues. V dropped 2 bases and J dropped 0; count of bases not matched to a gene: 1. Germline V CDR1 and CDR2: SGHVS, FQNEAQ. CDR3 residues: CASSLLAASGANVLTF. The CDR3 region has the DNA TGTGCCAGCAGCTTACTAGCGGCCTCTGGGGCCAACGTCCTGACTTTC.

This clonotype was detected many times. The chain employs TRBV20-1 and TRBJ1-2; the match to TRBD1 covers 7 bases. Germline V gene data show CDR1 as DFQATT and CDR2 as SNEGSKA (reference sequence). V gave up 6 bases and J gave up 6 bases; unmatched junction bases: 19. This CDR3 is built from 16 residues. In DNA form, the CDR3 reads TGCAGTGCGACTAGGACTACAGGGGACGTTGGCAATGGCTACACCTTC. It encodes CSATRTTGDVGNGYTF.

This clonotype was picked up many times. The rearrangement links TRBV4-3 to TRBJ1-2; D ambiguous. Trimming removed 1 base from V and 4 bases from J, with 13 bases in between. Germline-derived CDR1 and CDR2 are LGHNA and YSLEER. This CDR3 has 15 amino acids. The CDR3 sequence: CASSQARSGIYGYTF. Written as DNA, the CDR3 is TGCGCCAGCAGCCAAGCCCGATCGGGGATCTATGGCTACACCTTC.

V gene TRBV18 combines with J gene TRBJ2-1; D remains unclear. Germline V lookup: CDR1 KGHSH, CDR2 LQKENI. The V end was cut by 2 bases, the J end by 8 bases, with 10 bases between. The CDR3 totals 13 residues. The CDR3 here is CASSPASGDEQFF. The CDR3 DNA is TGTGCCAGCTCACCAGCCTCTGGGGATGAGCAGTTCTTC.

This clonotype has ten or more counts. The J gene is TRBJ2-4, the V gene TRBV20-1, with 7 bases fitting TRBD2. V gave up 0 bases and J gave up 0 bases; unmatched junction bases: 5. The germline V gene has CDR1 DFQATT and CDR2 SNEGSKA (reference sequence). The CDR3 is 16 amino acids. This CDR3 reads CSARDLAALAKNIQYF. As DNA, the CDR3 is TGCAGTGCTAGAGATCTAGCGGCGCTAGCCAAAAACATTCAGTACTTC.

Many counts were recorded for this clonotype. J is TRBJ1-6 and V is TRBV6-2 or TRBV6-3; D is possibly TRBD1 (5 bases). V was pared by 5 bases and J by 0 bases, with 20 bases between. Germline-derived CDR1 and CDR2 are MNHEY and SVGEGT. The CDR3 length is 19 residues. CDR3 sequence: CASSQPGRATFSYNSPLHF. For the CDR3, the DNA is TGTGCCAGCAGTCAGCCGGGACGCGCTACATTCTCCTATAATTCACCCCTCCACTTT.

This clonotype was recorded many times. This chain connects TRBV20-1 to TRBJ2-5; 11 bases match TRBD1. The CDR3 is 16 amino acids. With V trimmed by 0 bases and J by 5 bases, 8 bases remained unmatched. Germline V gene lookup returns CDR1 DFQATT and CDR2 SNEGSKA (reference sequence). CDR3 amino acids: CSARDERGTGGETQYF. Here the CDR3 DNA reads TGCAGTGCTAGAGATGAAAGAGGGACAGGGGGGGAGACCCAGTACTTC.

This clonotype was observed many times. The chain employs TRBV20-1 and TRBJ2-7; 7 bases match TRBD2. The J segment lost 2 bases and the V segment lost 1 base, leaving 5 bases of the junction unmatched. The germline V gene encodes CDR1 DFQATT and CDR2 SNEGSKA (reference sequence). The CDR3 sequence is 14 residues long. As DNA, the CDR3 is TGCAGTGCTAGAGCCCCGGGGGGTACCTACGAGCAGTACTTC. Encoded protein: CSARAPGGTYEQYF.

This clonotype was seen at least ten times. The CDR3 spells CASSWPWTLSGEKLFF. DNA of the CDR3: TGTGCCAGCAGCTGGCCCTGGACTCTCTCAGGTGAAAAACTGTTTTTT. The chain carries TRBV5-5 and TRBJ1-4; D uncertain. The germline V gene encodes CDR1 SGHKS and CDR2 YYEKEE (reference sequence). Deletions cut 3 bases from V and 7 bases from J, with 19 bases between. The CDR3 loop spans 16 amino acids.